This T cell receptor beta chain was documented in a study of blood T cell repertoires in COVID-19. Study information: Samples representing acute and convalescent COVID-19 were sourced from the United States, Italy and Spain. Nucleic acid was either cDNA or gDNA, and it came from T cells, B-cell-depleted T cells, or PBMCs.

Per the authors' pipeline: How many nucleated cells were present was estimated from reference gene primer amplification. Assay: immunoSEQ multiplex PCR; the TCRdb copy retains only in-frame clones and omits some. That table is the source of V, J and clone size, and D and trimming were worked out from the DNA. The sample lists some 240,000 clones, around 84% seen once, with about 1.5% in the top ten. The J segment lost 9 bases and the V segment lost 9 bases, leaving 4 bases of the junction unmatched. Germline lookup yields CDR1 MRHNA and CDR2 SNTAGT. This CDR3 has 12 amino acids. This TCR was recovered from a woman between 35 and 50 years old who had recovered from COVID-19. The V and J genes are TRBV6-4 and TRBJ1-6; 8 bases map to TRBD1. The sample taken for sequencing was peripheral blood. CDR3 residues: CASGQGSSPLHF. The CDR3 DNA sequence: TGTGCCAGTGGACAGGGTAGTTCACCCCTCCACTTT.